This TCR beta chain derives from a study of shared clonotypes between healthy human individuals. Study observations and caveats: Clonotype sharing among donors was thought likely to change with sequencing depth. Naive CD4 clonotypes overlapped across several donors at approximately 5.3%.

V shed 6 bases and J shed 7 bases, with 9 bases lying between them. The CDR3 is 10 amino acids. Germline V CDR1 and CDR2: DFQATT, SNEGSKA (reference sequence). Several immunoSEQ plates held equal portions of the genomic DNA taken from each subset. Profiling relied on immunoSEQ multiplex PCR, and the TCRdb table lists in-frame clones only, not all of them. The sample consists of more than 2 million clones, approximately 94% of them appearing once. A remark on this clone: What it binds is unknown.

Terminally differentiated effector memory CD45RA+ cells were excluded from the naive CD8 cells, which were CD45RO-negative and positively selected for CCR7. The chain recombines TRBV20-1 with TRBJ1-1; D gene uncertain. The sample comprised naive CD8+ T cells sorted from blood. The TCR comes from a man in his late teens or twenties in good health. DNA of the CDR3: TGCAGTGCCAGGACCTTTGAAGCTTTCTTT. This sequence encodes CSARTFEAFF.